This T cell receptor (beta chain) is from a study of blood T cell repertoires in COVID-19 (dated by TCRdb to 2020 to 2021). A note on the overall study: Collaborator samples came from the United States, Italy and Spain and covered acute and convalescent phases of COVID-19. The repertoires were released in a freely available public database intended as a resource for research on the immune response to SARS-CoV-2. The samples were drawn from two sources: the first 160 participants of the ongoing ImmuneRACE study, and 1,000 to 1,500 subjects contributed by 6 global collaborators. The prospective study material was composed of cDNA or gDNA derived from T cells, B-cell-depleted T cells, or PBMCs. Where HLA class I and class II types were available, the types were taken from metadata supplied by the sample provider, not from assay-based typing. The sample metadata nearly always contained a de-identified subject ID, COVID-19 status, age in years and sex. Subjects who had been exposed to COVID-19, were actively infected with it, or had recovered from it provided the deeply sampled blood TCRbeta repertoires that made up the dataset. What the study reported, not specific to this receptor: Clinical and demographic metadata were provided uncurated, with the amount varying by source and participant.

The immunoSEQ Assay, a bias-controlled multiplex PCR, was used to amplify TCRbeta CDR3 regions from genomic DNA. The paper's data handling went like this. The number of nucleated cells in each sample was estimated from the amplification of reference gene primers within the assay. To quantify the absolute abundance of each unique TCRbeta CDR3 rearrangement, sequence reads were collapsed and filtered. For each sample, productive Simpson clonality was calculated as the square root of Simpson's diversity index over productive rearrangements. TCRdb stores this immuneACCESS table with in-frame sequences only. Part of the clones is absent; in the studies checked, under half of the shortfall reflects unresolved V genes, and no reason is known for the rest. Clonal size and the V and J genes are those of that table, whereas D and trimming came from the DNA. The sample yields about 260,000 clones; approximately 92% were counted once. The top ten constitute about 2.5% of the sample.

Trimming takes 2 bases off V and 7 bases off J; junction bases not matched to a gene: 6. CDR3 length: 15 amino acids, cysteine to phenylalanine. The DNA shown is the 45-base CDR3, in frame from base 1. The germline V gene (reference sequence) sets CDR1 to MNHEY and CDR2 to SMNVEV. In this sample, this clone turned up once. Its antigen is currently not known. The sample holds no much larger clone one base away, and base qualities are not on file. One collaborating source in Seattle enrolled patients during active infection and followed them longitudinally through the course of disease. Each collaborating institution followed its own protocols to collect whole blood in K2EDTA tubes. For TCRbeta analysis, collaborators shipped samples in one of three forms: frozen whole blood, isolated PBMCs, or DNA extracted from either of those sample types.

This chain is built from TRBV27 and TRBJ2-1; the junction holds 9 bases that match TRBD2. This receptor was obtained from a person under 35 with COVID-19, enrolled during active disease. Input material: peripheral blood. The nucleotides read TGTGCCAGCAGTTTAGATGGTAGCGGGAGAAATGAGCAGTTCTTC. The translation is CASSLDGSGRNEQFF.